The source of this TCR beta chain is a study of T cells in localized non-small cell lung cancer. Losses at the gene ends were 3 bases for V and 2 bases for J; bases not matched to a gene: 8. From germline, CDR1 is MNHNS and CDR2 SASEGT. The CDR3 totals 16 residues. Turning to this clone: What it binds is unknown.

Study results and limitations: Heterogeneity cannot be ruled out, as sequencing used one tumor region only. An association was observed between higher blood T cell density and longer overall survival.

The repertoire was sequenced with immunoSEQ multiplex PCR; TCRdb's copy has only in-frame clones and lacks some. The table has approximately 30,000 clones, around 90% seen once. The clonotype comes from an older female donor with stage II lung adenocarcinoma. The material sequenced was peripheral blood mononuclear cells, taken before any cancer treatment. This chain joins TRBV6-1 and TRBJ2-3, with 7 bases identical to TRBD1. The CDR3 protein is CASSEGQRFLTDTQYF. The CDR3 DNA reads TGTGCCAGCAGTGAGGGACAGCGTTTTCTCACAGATACGCAGTATTTT.